Below, 28 T cell receptor beta chains from the same sample are listed, as sequenced in a study of regulatory T cells in long-lasting Graves disease. In building TCR beta libraries, iRepertoire HTBI primers were used together with Arm-PCR of CDR3 regions. TCRdb redid the calling of the multiplex PCR reads with MiXCR, one entry per CDR3 protein. Here the sample spans some 420,000 distinct CDR3 sequences, approximately 23% being singletons. Indicated time point: persistent/refractory GD, antithyroid drugs over 5 years with positive TRAb. RNA isolated from PBMCs was used to make the TCR library. This material consisted of peripheral blood mononuclear cells (PBMCs), taken when the disease was refractory, from a patient treated with antithyroid drugs. The receptors were gathered from a female donor with Graves disease.

This rearrangement joins TRBV6-2 or TRBV6-3 to TRBJ1-2, with D maybe TRBD1 (5 bases). Between the trimmed V and J ends, which lost 5 bases and 3 bases, there was a span of 22 bases. This CDR3 is built from 17 residues. Germline CDR1 and CDR2: MNHEY and SVGEGT. CDR3 bases: TGTGCCAGCAGTCCACCCCGGGGCCCCCTGGGGGACTATGGCTACACCTTC. The encoded protein is CASSPPRGPLGDYGYTF.

This clonotype was picked up one time. The gene calls are TRBV6-1 and TRBJ2-3; 13 nucleotides agree with TRBD2. The CDR3 covers 15 residues. J was trimmed by 5 bases and V by 6 bases; bases with no gene match: 5. The germline V gene has CDR1 MNHNS and CDR2 SASEGT. The DNA for the CDR3 is TGTGCCAGCAGGAGGACTAGCGGGAGTGAAGATACGCAGTATTTT. Encoded protein: CASRRTSGSEDTQYF.

This clonotype was detected ten times or more. The chain recombines TRBV28 with TRBJ2-7; D remains unclear. Trimming pared 2 bases from V and 7 bases from J, leaving 15 bases between. Germline V lookup: CDR1 MDHEN, CDR2 SYDVKM. The CDR3 covers 14 residues. CDR3 sequence reads: CASSLAHSLDEQYF. The CDR3 coding sequence is TGTGCCAGCAGTTTAGCTCACTCTCTAGATGAGCAGTACTTC.

This clonotype was detected ten times or more. CDR3 residues: CASRPSRASYGYTF. CDR3 nucleotides: TGTGCCAGCAGGCCGAGCCGAGCGAGCTATGGCTACACCTTC. V and J are TRBV12-3 or TRBV12-4 and TRBJ1-2; D not resolved. V was pared by 6 bases and J by 4 bases, with 15 bases between. This CDR3 is built from 14 residues.

This chain connects TRBV6-1 to TRBJ2-2; no clear D. CDR1 is MNHNS and CDR2 is SASEGT in the germline V gene. The CDR3 extends over 15 amino acids. Between the trimmed V and J ends, which lost 6 bases and 6 bases, there was a span of 17 bases. The CDR3 DNA reads as TGTGCCAGCAGCCTCGGTTTCCCCGGGTCCGGGGAGCTGTTTTTT. It translates to CASSLGFPGSGELFF.

J is TRBJ1-3 and V is TRBV5-4; D unresolved. The CDR3 extends over 16 amino acids. Germline lookup yields CDR1 SGHNT and CDR2 YYREEE (reference sequence). The V end lost 4 bases, the J end lost 0 bases, and 14 bases lay between the germline ends. CDR3 DNA: TGTGCCAGCAGCGATTACACCAAGAGCTCTGGAAACACCATATATTTT. It yields the protein CASSDYTKSSGNTIYF.

In this sample, this clonotype turned up many times. The chain combines TRBV2 with TRBJ2-5; no reliable D call. Germline V gene data show CDR1 as SNHLY and CDR2 as FYNNEI. This CDR3 spans 15 amino acids. The V gene lost 4 bases and the J gene lost 5 bases, with 17 bases spanning the gap. The DNA of the CDR3 is TGTGCCAGCAGTGCCCAGGAAGCAGATACGGAGACCCAGTACTTC. Its translation is CASSAQEADTETQYF.

The V and J genes are TRBV6-1 and TRBJ1-1, with TRBD1 matching over 7 bases. The CDR3 extends over 15 amino acids. Per germline, CDR1 MNHNS and CDR2 SASEGT. Trimming cost V 2 bases and J 6 bases; bases outside gene matches: 9. CDR3 loop: CASSEWGQRGAEAFF. As DNA, the CDR3 is TGTGCCAGCAGTGAATGGGGACAGCGTGGGGCTGAAGCTTTCTTT.

Notes on this clonotype: A much larger clone is a single base away; this may be a read error. J is TRBJ2-2 and V is TRBV7-6; the D is unclear. V gave up 1 base and J gave up 4 bases, with 7 bases separating them. The CDR3 spans 14 residues. The germline V gene has CDR1 SGHVS and CDR2 FNYEAQ. The CDR3 nucleotides are TGTGCCAGCAGCTTAGGGGCCGTCACCGGGGAGCTGTTTTTT. Its translation is CASSLGAVTGELFF.

The V and J genes are TRBV14 and TRBJ2-1; perhaps D is TRBD1 or TRBD2 (5 bases each). CDR1 is SGHDN and CDR2 is FVKESK in the germline V gene. This CDR3 has 14 amino acids. Trimming removed 4 bases from V and 2 bases from J, with 9 bases in between. The CDR3 loop reads CASSRRGAYNEQFF. In DNA form, the CDR3 reads TGTGCCAGCAGCCGACGGGGCGCCTACAATGAGCAGTTCTTC. The full variable domain, its missing parts supplied by reference TRBV14 and TRBJ2-1, is EAGVTQFPSHSVIEKGQTVTLRCDPISGHDNLYWYRRVMGKEIKFLLHFVKESKQDESGMPNNRFLAERTGGTYSTLKVQPAELEDSGVYFCASSRRGAYNEQFFGPGTRLTVL.

The sample holds many counts of this clonotype. V gene TRBV20-1 combines with J gene TRBJ1-1; D might be TRBD1 (5 bases). Trimming left V 6 bases short and J 1 base short, with 12 bases between. CDR3 size: 13 residues. Germline V lookup: CDR1 DFQATT, CDR2 SNEGSKA (reference sequence). The CDR3 spells CSAARGSNTEAFF. The CDR3, as DNA: TGCAGTGCCGCGAGGGGATCGAACACTGAAGCTTTCTTT.

The chain joins TRBV2 to TRBJ1-1, with D possibly TRBD1 on 6 matching bases. The CDR3 is made up of 14 amino acids. The V gene's germline CDR1 is SNHLY and CDR2 FYNNEI. V was pared by 1 base and J by 6 bases, with 12 bases between. The CDR3 nucleotides read TGTGCCAGCAGTGAAGAGGGGGGGCTCGCTGAAGCTTTCTTT. Its translation: CASSEEGGLAEAFF.

This clonotype was seen ten or more times. The chain recombines TRBV28 with TRBJ2-5; no clear D. CDR1 is MDHEN, CDR2 SYDVKM, per germline. The V gene lost 5 bases and the J gene lost 1 base, with 11 bases spanning the gap. The CDR3 is 14 amino acids. CDR3 in amino acids: CASSPGPFQETQYF. The CDR3 nucleotides are TGTGCCAGCAGTCCCGGACCGTTCCAAGAGACCCAGTACTTC. Variable domain in full (rest from reference TRBV28 and TRBJ2-5): DVKVTQSSRYLVKRTGEKVFLECVQDMDHENMFWYRQDPGLGLRLIYFSYDVKMKEKGDIPEGYSVSREKKERFSLILESASTNQTSMYLCASSPGPFQETQYFGPGTRLLVL.

In this sample, this clonotype turned up many times. V and J are TRBV11-3 and TRBJ2-3, with TRBD2 matching 10 bases. The CDR3 is 16 amino acids. Germline assignment: CDR1 SGHNT and CDR2 YENEEA. Trimming at V came to 5 bases and at J to 2 bases, leaving 7 bases not matched to a gene. The CDR3 nucleotides are TGTGCCAGCAGCCCCAGAGCGGGAGGGCCCACAGATACGCAGTATTTT. Residues: CASSPRAGGPTDTQYF.

This chain links TRBV20-1 with TRBJ1-1; 9 positions match TRBD1. Looked up from germline, CDR1 is DFQATT and CDR2 is SNEGSKA (reference sequence). CDR3 length equals 17 residues. Germline trimming cut 0 bases from V and 5 bases from J; bases unmatched to any gene: 13. The CDR3 DNA reads as TGCAGTGCTAGAGAGAATGGACAGGGGCTTGGAGGGACTGAAGCTTTCTTT. The encoded protein is CSARENGQGLGGTEAFF.

This clonotype came up a few times. J is TRBJ2-7 and V is TRBV6-1, with D hard to call. CDR1 and CDR2 from the germline V gene are MNHNS and SASEGT. Trimming stripped 0 bases from V and 4 bases from J, with 13 bases between. This CDR3 is 15 amino acids long. The chain's CDR3 is CASSEALTDPYEQYF. In DNA form, the CDR3 reads TGTGCCAGCAGTGAAGCGCTAACGGACCCTTACGAGCAGTACTTC.

This clonotype came up a few times. V is TRBV7-8 and J is TRBJ2-6; maybe TRBD2 (6 bases). CDR1 is SGHVS and CDR2 is FQNEAQ in the germline V gene. The V end lost 2 bases, the J end lost 1 base, and 9 bases lay between the germline ends. CDR3 length: 16 amino acids. CDR3 DNA sequence: TGTGCCAGCAGCTTAACGGGGACTTCTGGGGCCAACGTCCTGACTTTC. As protein: CASSLTGTSGANVLTF.

This clonotype showed up just a few times. The chain has TRBV10-3 and TRBJ1-1, with TRBD1 identical over 7 bases. In germline, CDR1 is ENHRY, CDR2 SYGVKD. The CDR3 length is 16 residues. Trimming cost V 4 bases and J 4 bases; bases outside gene matches: 12. CDR3 loop: CAISGGATGSSTEAFF. As DNA, the CDR3 is TGTGCCATCAGTGGGGGTGCGACAGGGAGTAGCACTGAAGCTTTCTTT.

This clonotype was seen at least ten times. The rearrangement links TRBV2 to TRBJ1-2; D call uncertain. The CDR3 runs 18 residues. Trimming left V 2 bases short and J 0 bases short, with 19 bases between. Germline V gene sequence: CDR1 SNHLY, CDR2 FYNNEI. DNA of the CDR3: TGTGCCAGCAGTGAACCTCCCCCCCCGACCTCGTCTAACTATGGCTACACCTTC. Its protein product is CASSEPPPPTSSNYGYTF.

This rearrangement joins TRBV25-1 to TRBJ2-2, with D perhaps TRBD1 (5 bases). This CDR3 has 15 residues. Germline-derived CDR1 and CDR2 are MGHDK and SYGVNS. The V and J ends lost 6 bases and 0 bases respectively, with 11 bases between them. CDR3 amino acids: CASSRTHPNTGELFF. The CDR3 region has the DNA TGTGCCAGCAGCAGGACACACCCGAACACCGGGGAGCTGTTTTTT.

The table lists this clonotype with a few counts. CDR3 residues: CAPVTSGRPLSYEQYF. CDR3 bases: TGTGCTCCGGTCACTAGCGGGAGGCCACTCTCCTACGAGCAGTACTTC. The chain employs TRBV19 and TRBJ2-7; 12 bases align to TRBD2. CDR1 and CDR2 (germline): LNHDA, SQIVND (reference sequence). The CDR3 has 16 amino acids. The whole variable domain, remainder taken from reference TRBV19 and TRBJ2-7, is DGGITQSPKYLFRKEGQNVTLSCEQNLNHDAMYWYRQDPGQGLRLIYYSQIVNDFQKGDIAEGYSVSREKKESFPLTVTSAQKNPTAFYLCAPVTSGRPLSYEQYFGPGTRLTVT.

V usage is TRBV29-1 and J usage is TRBJ2-3; D may match TRBD1 or TRBD2 (5 bases each). V was clipped by 7 bases and J by 4 bases, with 15 bases between them. The CDR3 spans 13 residues. Germline V gives CDR1 SQVTM, CDR2 ANQGSEA. For the CDR3, the DNA is TGCAGCGCCCTGGACAAGCGGCCAGATACGCAGTATTTT. As protein: CSALDKRPDTQYF.

This clonotype came up many times. The gene calls are TRBV28 and TRBJ2-7; 7 positions match TRBD1. The CDR3 is 14 residues long. The V gene's germline CDR1 is MDHEN and CDR2 SYDVKM. Losses at the gene ends were 6 bases for V and 5 bases for J; bases not matched to a gene: 10. CDR3 nucleotide sequence: TGTGCCAGCAGACCCCCGGGACAGAGCAACGAGCAGTACTTC. It yields the protein CASRPPGQSNEQYF.

This chain joins TRBV5-1 and TRBJ1-1; 8 bases agree with TRBD1. Germline values: CDR1 SGHRS, CDR2 YFSETQ. Trimming cost V 1 base and J 10 bases; bases outside gene matches: 18. The CDR3 sequence is 17 residues long. The CDR3 DNA sequence: TGCGCCAGCAGCTTGAGCAGGGGGCGAATCCAGTCATCGGGAGCTTTCTTT. Its protein is CASSLSRGRIQSSGAFF. Variable domain in full (rest from reference TRBV5-1 and TRBJ1-1): KAGVTQTPRYLIKTRGQQVTLSCSPISGHRSVSWYQQTPGQGLQFLFEYFSETQRNKGNFPGRFSGRQFSNSRSEMNVSTLELGDSALYLCASSLSRGRIQSSGAFFGQGTRLTVV.

This clonotype was seen only a few times. This chain joins TRBV7-2 and TRBJ2-6; D is ambiguous. The V gene lost 3 bases and the J gene lost 0 bases, with 12 bases spanning the gap. This CDR3 is built from 17 residues. CDR1 is SGHTA, CDR2 FQGNSA, per germline. The DNA of the CDR3 is TGTGCCAGCAGCTTGACGGCGGTTAGCTCTGGGGCCAACGTCCTGACTTTC. Amino acids: CASSLTAVSSGANVLTF.

This clonotype was detected ten times or more. The V gene is TRBV20-1, the J gene TRBJ2-7; D unresolved. The CDR3 runs to 14 residues. Trimming took 6 bases from V and 4 from J, leaving 19 bases between them. The germline V gene has CDR1 DFQATT and CDR2 SNEGSKA (reference sequence). This CDR3 is CSASQAAGEYEQYF. CDR3 nucleotides: TGCAGTGCCAGTCAGGCGGCAGGAGAATACGAGCAGTACTTC.

On this clonotype itself: This may stem from a read error, because a much larger clone lies one nucleotide away. Lacking the conserved final phenylalanine or tryptophan, this CDR3 likely reflects a read error. V is TRBV30 and J is TRBJ1-6; D is uncertain. Trimming shortened V by 0 bases and J by 14 bases, and 14 bases separated the two germline ends. Germline loops: CDR1 GTSNPN, CDR2 SVGIG (reference sequence). The CDR3 is 13 amino acids. The CDR3 DNA reads as TGTGCCTGGAGTGTACATGGTCCGGAGACCCTCCACCTT. Protein sequence: CAWSVHGPETLHL.

Many counts were recorded for this clonotype. The genes are TRBV2 and TRBJ1-1; 8 bases align to TRBD1. The CDR3 has 14 amino acids. V shed 6 bases and J 5 bases; nucleotides not matched to a gene: 8. The germline gives CDR1 SNHLY, CDR2 FYNNEI. The CDR3 spells CASRRTGSMTEAFF. In nucleotides, the CDR3 is TGTGCCAGCAGAAGGACAGGGTCGATGACTGAAGCTTTCTTT. Supplemented by reference TRBV2 and TRBJ1-1, the full variable domain reads EPEVTQTPSHQVTQMGQEVILRCVPISNHLYFYWYRQILGQKVEFLVSFYNNEISEKSEIFDDQFSVERPDGSNFTLKIRSTKLEDSAMYFCASRRTGSMTEAFFGQGTRLTVV.